The clone carrying this T cell receptor beta chain was counted a few times. What it binds is not known. The sample belongs to a study of response to subunit inactivated influenza vaccine. General study findings and limits: The authors proposed limited new T cell recruitment per seasonal influenza vaccination.

TCRdb redid the calling of the RT-PCR reads with MiXCR, one entry per CDR3 protein. The sample lists approximately 480,000 distinct CDR3 sequences, approximately 11% occurring once. This specimen was PBMCs from blood, taken 35 to 45 days after vaccination. This sequence originates from a man aged 50-59 years who received an inactivated influenza vaccine.

CDR3 loop: CSASGTTNTGELFF. CDR3 nucleotides: TGCAGTGCTTCCGGGACTACGAACACCGGGGAGCTGTTTTTT. The rearrangement links TRBV20-1 to TRBJ2-2, with 7 bases lining up with TRBD2. Germline CDR1 DFQATT, CDR2 SNEGSKA (reference sequence). With V trimmed by 5 bases and J by 0 bases, 3 bases remained unmatched. The CDR3 contains 14 residues.